This T cell receptor (beta chain) is from a study of CXCR3-negative and CXCR3-positive naive CD8 T cells. For the study at large: A total of about 135 million TRB reads was generated, with about 1.5 +/- 0.3 million per library.

Germline CDR1 is SSHAT and CDR2 is FNYEAQ (reference sequence). CDR3 length equals 16 residues. All TRB cDNA libraries came from 5' RACE performed with UMI labels. TCRdb reprocessed the 5' RACE reads; each CDR3 protein has one entry and no DNA is given. The specimen's table records tens of thousands of distinct CDR3 sequences. Regarding the study as a whole: TRB CDR3s of CXCR3-positive naive cells were more hydrophobic than those of CXCR3-negative naive cells. Similar TRBV-TRBJ usage characterized naive CXCR3-negative and CXCR3-positive cells; memory cells differed. High diversity, comparable across both naive subsets, contrasted with much lower diversity in memory CD8+ cells.

On this clonotype: Its target is not known.

The specimen was naive CXCR3- CD8+ T cells from blood. The subset denotes: CD45RO-CCR7+CD27+CD95- naive CD8+ T cells lacking CXCR3 (TNR3-). V gene TRBV7-7 combines with J gene TRBJ2-2; TCRdb outputs TRBD2, but without DNA this stays unchecked. This TCR came from a human donor in good health. Some clones in this sample may be carry-over from other donors' samples. The CDR3 region is CASSPSGLAGTGELFF.